The 32 T cell receptor beta chains below come from one sample, sequenced in a study of persistence of HIV-infected CD4 T cells. Their antigens remain unidentified. Sequencing used immunoSEQ version 4 in survey mode. Some clones are missing from TCRdb's copy, which holds only in-frame ones; the method was immunoSEQ multiplex PCR. The data contain about 40,000 clones, approximately 80% of them singletons. The stimulus was an HIV-1 Gag 15-mer peptide pool, 0.85 to 1 ug/peptide/mL. Sorted nonresponding memory CD4+ T cells were CD40L-negative, CD69-negative, CD45RO-high. The input for sequencing was CD4+ T cells sorted from PBMCs after approximately 20-hour stimulation, taken from a patient who received antiretroviral therapy. The receptors shown here come from an adult man with HIV who was CMV-seropositive.

This clone was found a few times. This chain uses TRBV18 with TRBJ1-2; D not resolved. The V end was cut by 4 bases, the J end by 3 bases, with 18 bases between. Germline CDR1 reads KGHSH; CDR2 reads LQKENI. The CDR3 sequence is 16 residues long. DNA of the CDR3: TGTGCCAGCTCACGAGATTCTCGGGCCGGTCACTATGGCTACACCTTC. It yields the protein CASSRDSRAGHYGYTF.

The V gene is TRBV2, the J gene TRBJ2-3; TRBD2 agrees at 15 bases. The CDR3 runs to 17 residues. V shed 5 bases and J 8 bases; nucleotides not matched to a gene: 11. Germline CDR1 is SNHLY and CDR2 is FYNNEI. This CDR3 is CASSPLQGLAGGGTQYF. CDR3 nucleotides: TGTGCCAGCAGTCCTTTACAGGGACTAGCGGGGGGAGGTACGCAGTATTTT.

By frequency in the sample, this clone is medium-sized. This chain joins TRBV7-9 and TRBJ2-1, with unresolved D. The CDR3 extends over 12 amino acids. V lost 6 bases, J lost 10 bases, and 13 bases lay in between. CDR1 SEHNR and CDR2 FQNEAQ come from the germline V gene (reference sequence). DNA for the CDR3: TGTGCCAGCAGTTCCGAACCCTCGGAGCAGTTCTTC. Encoded protein: CASSSEPSEQFF.

This clone has only a few counts. The rearrangement links TRBV7-8 to TRBJ2-1; 9 bases line up with TRBD2. The CDR3 has 16 residues. The germline V gene encodes CDR1 SGHVS and CDR2 FQNEAQ. With V trimmed by 1 base and J by 4 bases, 5 bases remained unmatched. The CDR3 DNA sequence: TGTGCCAGCAGCTTAGACGGCGGGAGGGCGTACAATGAGCAGTTCTTC. It specifies CASSLDGGRAYNEQFF.

The chain joins TRBV6-2 or TRBV6-3 to TRBJ1-1; D gene uncertain. This CDR3 has 15 amino acids. Germline CDR1 reads MNHEY; CDR2 reads SVGEGT. Trimming removed 2 bases from V and 1 base from J, with 11 bases in between. CDR3 sequence (DNA): TGTGCCAGCAGTTACACCTACGCGCAGAACACTGAAGCTTTCTTT. Encoded protein: CASSYTYAQNTEAFF.

The chain carries TRBV6-2 or TRBV6-3 and TRBJ2-7; 7 nucleotides line up with TRBD1. The CDR3 is 16 residues long. The V segment lost 2 bases and the J segment 1 base; nucleotides outside the gene matches: 8. Germline V gene lookup returns CDR1 MNHEY and CDR2 SVGEGT. The DNA of the CDR3 is TGTGCCAGCAGTTACCACCCGGGACAGAGGTCCTACGAGCAGTACTTC. Protein: CASSYHPGQRSYEQYF.

The V call is TRBV29-1, the J call TRBJ1-3, with D possibly matching TRBD1 (5 bases). Trimming removed 5 bases at V and 0 bases at J, with 11 bases between. This CDR3 comprises 14 residues. Germline values: CDR1 SQVTM, CDR2 ANQGSEA. In nucleotides, the CDR3 is TGCAGCGTTTGGGACTCGAGCTCTGGAAACACCATATATTTT. It specifies CSVWDSSSGNTIYF.

The chain uses TRBV6-5 and TRBJ2-7; D might be TRBD2 (5 bases). The V and J ends lost 6 bases and 4 bases respectively, with 13 bases between them. There are 13 residues in the CDR3. The germline V gene encodes CDR1 MNHEY and CDR2 SVGAGI. CDR3: CASSRYGLYEQYF. CDR3 DNA: TGTGCCAGCAGCCGATATGGACTTTACGAGCAGTACTTC.

This clone was detected a few times. This sequence joins TRBV14 and TRBJ2-5; D gene unclear. The germline gives CDR1 SGHDN, CDR2 FVKESK. Trimming removed 0 bases at V and 4 bases at J, with 6 bases between. The CDR3 extends over 13 amino acids. In DNA, the CDR3 is TGTGCCAGCAGCCAAGATTGGTCAGAGACCCAGTACTTC. Translation gives CASSQDWSETQYF.

This chain connects TRBV7-9 to TRBJ1-3, with 7 bases matching TRBD1. The CDR3 runs 16 residues. V lost 5 bases to trimming and J lost 0 bases; unmatched junction nucleotides: 7. CDR1 and CDR2 from the germline V gene are SEHNR and FQNEAQ (reference sequence). This CDR3 is CASSPETGLSGNTIYF. Here the CDR3 DNA reads TGTGCCAGCAGCCCAGAGACAGGGCTCTCTGGAAACACCATATATTTT.

V gene TRBV5-6 combines with J gene TRBJ2-7; TRBD2 agrees at 12 bases. Germline V gene sequence: CDR1 SGHDT, CDR2 YYEEEE. This CDR3 has 16 amino acids. V lost 0 bases, J lost 4 bases, and 5 bases stayed unmatched. CDR3 loop: CASSLGWTSGNYEQYF. The DNA for the CDR3 is TGTGCCAGCAGCTTGGGTTGGACTAGCGGGAATTACGAGCAGTACTTC.

The chain has TRBV11-2 and TRBJ1-1; D gene uncertain. The CDR3 has 13 amino acids. V lost 2 bases, J lost 1 base, and 5 bases lay in between. Germline V CDR1 and CDR2: SGHAT, FQNNGV. This chain's CDR3 is CASSLRENTEAFF. The CDR3 DNA is TGTGCCAGCAGCTTAAGGGAGAACACTGAAGCTTTCTTT. Together with reference TRBV11-2 and TRBJ1-1, the CDR3 gives the full variable domain: EAGVAQSPRYKIIEKRQSVAFWCNPISGHATLYWYQQILGQGPKLLIQFQNNGVVDDSQLPKDRFSAERLKGVDSTLKIQPAKLEDSAVYLCASSLRENTEAFFGQGTRLTVV.

This clone was counted between two and nine times. This chain connects TRBV18 to TRBJ1-5; D gene unclear. Trimming pared 4 bases from V and 2 bases from J, leaving 6 bases between. CDR3 length: 13 residues. The germline V gene has CDR1 KGHSH and CDR2 LQKENI. The CDR3 nucleotides are TGTGCCAGCTCACTATGGGGCAATCAGCCCCAGCATTTT. This translates into CASSLWGNQPQHF.

V is TRBV6-5 and J is TRBJ1-1, with D tentatively TRBD1 (5 bases). The V gene's germline CDR1 is MNHEY and CDR2 SVGAGI. This CDR3 spans 13 amino acids. V lost 9 bases to trimming and J lost 0 bases, with 11 bases between them. As DNA, the CDR3 is TGTGCCAGTCTGACGGGGGTGAACACTGAAGCTTTCTTT. Translating gives CASLTGVNTEAFF.

This chain connects TRBV21-1 to TRBJ2-7; the DNA was not used to check the table's D call, TRBD1. TRBV21-1 represents a pseudogene. The CDR3 has 16 residues. CDR3: CASSKVWDRGNYEQYF. The CDR3 DNA is TGTGCCAGCAGCAAAGTTTGGGACAGGGGGAACTACGAGCAGTACTTC.

This clone was observed a single time. The gene calls are TRBV6-5 and TRBJ1-2; 9 bases agree with TRBD1. CDR1 is MNHEY and CDR2 is SVGAGI in the germline V gene. V trimming: 7 bases; J trimming: 7 bases; junction bases outside the gene matches: 4. The CDR3 spans 12 residues. As DNA, the CDR3 is TGTGCCAGCACTACGACAGGGGGTGGCTACACCTTC. Translation: CASTTTGGGYTF.

The J gene is TRBJ2-5, the V gene TRBV5-4; D remains ambiguous. Trimming stripped 4 bases from V and 5 bases from J, with 9 bases between. The CDR3 sequence is 12 residues long. CDR1 SGHNT and CDR2 YYREEE come from the germline V gene (reference sequence). The CDR3 DNA reads as TGTGCCAGCAGCCGGAGTCTGGAGACCCAGTACTTC. Translation: CASSRSLETQYF.

This clone is medium-sized by share. V usage is TRBV30 and J usage is TRBJ1-1; D gene unclear. The CDR3 loop spans 13 amino acids. The germline V gene has CDR1 GTSNPN and CDR2 SVGIG (reference sequence). Trimming took off 6 bases at V and 1 base at J, with 12 bases between the two ends. CDR3 sequence reads: CACPVEGNTEAFF. Here the CDR3 DNA reads TGTGCCTGTCCTGTTGAAGGGAACACTGAAGCTTTCTTT.

J is TRBJ1-4 and V is TRBV5-4; the match to TRBD1 covers 8 bases. Germline CDR1 SGHNT, CDR2 YYREEE (reference sequence). V shed 4 bases, J shed 8 bases, and the junction held 7 bases outside the gene matches. CDR3 size: 14 residues. DNA of the CDR3: TGTGCCAGCAGCCTCACAGGGGGAGCGGAAAAACTGTTTTTT. Its protein is CASSLTGGAEKLFF.

The V and J genes are TRBV19 and TRBJ1-6; 7 nucleotides match TRBD1. Germline loops: CDR1 LNHDA, CDR2 SQIVND (reference sequence). The CDR3 is 17 residues long. V shed 5 bases and J 8 bases; nucleotides not matched to a gene: 15. In DNA form, the CDR3 reads TGTGCCAGTAGTCTTGATGGTGGCAGGGGGAATGATTCACCCCTCCACTTT. This codes for CASSLDGGRGNDSPLHF.

To note about this clone: Sequence at one end of the junction differs from germline and may be a read error. The V gene is TRBV4-1, the J gene TRBJ1-5; D unclear. The CDR3 has 15 amino acids. CDR1 is MGHRA, CDR2 YSYEKL, per germline. The CDR3 protein is CASSQGVTSSQPQHF. The CDR3 DNA reads TGCGCCAGCAGTCAAGGAGTGACATCGAGTCAGCCCCAGCATTTT.

J is TRBJ2-1 and V is TRBV5-6; no definite D call. The germline V gene encodes CDR1 SGHDT and CDR2 YYEEEE. V dropped 2 bases and J dropped 4 bases, with 1 base sitting between them. CDR3 length equals 11 residues. CDR3 residues: CASSFYNEQFF. The DNA for the CDR3 is TGTGCCAGCAGCTTTTACAATGAGCAGTTCTTC.

The V gene is TRBV4-1, the J gene TRBJ2-1; TRBD2 is a possible D gene (6 bases). This CDR3 contains 17 residues. V was pared by 5 bases and J by 3 bases, with 20 bases between. The germline V gene encodes CDR1 MGHRA and CDR2 YSYEKL. CDR3: CASSSPRNLGGYNEQFF. The CDR3, as DNA: TGCGCCAGCAGCAGTCCCAGGAACCTCGGGGGCTACAATGAGCAGTTCTTC.

This clone counts as medium-sized. The rearrangement links TRBV19 to TRBJ1-2; no clear D gene. V gave up 0 bases and J gave up 4 bases, with 15 bases separating them. The CDR3 has 16 amino acids. Germline assignment: CDR1 LNHDA and CDR2 SQIVND (reference sequence). The CDR3 nucleotides are TGTGCCAGTAGTATAGATCTTCAGACAAATACCTATGGCTACACCTTC. It is translated as CASSIDLQTNTYGYTF.

The chain employs TRBV7-9 and TRBJ1-1, with a tentative D call TRBD1 (6 bases). Trimming took 2 bases from V and 0 from J, leaving 10 bases between them. This CDR3 region has 15 residues. Germline V gene data show CDR1 as SEHNR and CDR2 as FQNEAQ (reference sequence). For the CDR3, the DNA is TGTGCCAGCAGCTTACAGGGGACCATGAACACTGAAGCTTTCTTT. Translating it yields CASSLQGTMNTEAFF.

The V call is TRBV5-1, the J call TRBJ2-5; no firm D call. The V and J ends lost 2 bases and 1 base respectively, with 9 bases between them. This CDR3 has 14 residues. Looked up from germline, CDR1 is SGHRS and CDR2 is YFSETQ. The CDR3 DNA follows: TGCGCCAGCAGCTTAATATCATCCCAAGAGACCCAGTACTTC. This translates into CASSLISSQETQYF.

The V and J genes are TRBV12-3 or TRBV12-4 and TRBJ1-2; tentatively, D is TRBD1 (5 bases). Trimming stripped 5 bases from V and 7 bases from J, with 8 bases between. This CDR3 is 11 amino acids long. The CDR3 reads CASSPGPGYTF. CDR3 DNA: TGTGCCAGCAGTCCAGGGCCTGGCTACACCTTC.

The gene calls are TRBV5-1 and TRBJ2-6; D is ambiguous. V gave up 0 bases and J gave up 0 bases, with 10 bases separating them. The germline V gene encodes CDR1 SGHRS and CDR2 YFSETQ. There are 17 residues in the CDR3. Written as DNA, the CDR3 is TGCGCCAGCAGCTTGGCCCCCGGTACCTCTGGGGCCAACGTCCTGACTTTC. It is translated as CASSLAPGTSGANVLTF.

The CDR3 nucleotides read TGCGCCAGCAGTGAAGTCGTGGATACGCAGTATTTT. Translating it yields CASSEVVDTQYF. V usage is TRBV5-1 and J usage is TRBJ2-3; no firm D call. V dropped 5 bases and J dropped 6 bases, with 10 bases sitting between them. Per the germline V gene, CDR1 is SGHRS and CDR2 is YFSETQ. This CDR3 contains 12 residues.

The gene calls are TRBV7-6 and TRBJ2-6, with D perhaps TRBD1 (6 bases). Germline CDR1 reads SGHVS; CDR2 reads FNYEAQ. CDR3 length: 19 amino acids. Trimming took off 5 bases at V and 0 bases at J, with 20 bases between the two ends. CDR3 bases: TGTGCCAGCAGCCCCAGACAGGCGCTATATTACTCTGGGGCCAACGTCCTGACTTTC. Protein: CASSPRQALYYSGANVLTF.

The chain joins TRBV6-4 to TRBJ2-2, with 7 bases aligning to TRBD1. CDR1 and CDR2 (germline): MRHNA, SNTAGT. This CDR3 region has 16 residues. The trim removed 3 bases at V and 2 bases at J, leaving 6 bases unmatched. The chain's CDR3 is CASSEFWDRNTGELFF. The DNA for the CDR3 is TGTGCCAGCAGTGAGTTCTGGGACAGAAACACCGGGGAGCTGTTTTTT.

V gene TRBV7-2 combines with J gene TRBJ2-3, with D possibly matching TRBD2 (7 bases). CDR1 and CDR2 (germline): SGHTA, FQGNSA. This CDR3 region has 17 residues. Trimming removed 3 bases at V and 5 bases at J, with 21 bases between. CDR3 loop: CASSFDIGGGRRDTQYF. The CDR3 nucleotides read TGTGCCAGCAGCTTCGATATTGGGGGGGGGCGTAGAGATACGCAGTATTTT.